The T cell receptor beta chain under discussion was sequenced for a study of T cell responses to AZD1222 COVID-19 vaccine. TCRdb's copy holds only in-frame clones and misses some; the assay was immunoSEQ multiplex PCR. The sample lists 100,000 to 140,000 clones, 75% to 95% occurring once. Study conclusions and caveats: Researchers took repertoire samples only after the peak T cell response had come. Spike-specific TCR breadth and depth were elevated following two AZD1222 doses. Among the donors, most were white British and more were female, and clonal diversity was possibly underestimated.

A note on this clone: Its matching antigen is unknown.

Sequencing was performed on peripheral blood, taken 28 days after the second AZD1222 dose. The receptor's source is an adult who received the AZD1222 COVID-19 vaccine.

The DNA of the CDR3 is TGTGCCAGCAGCAGTGGCGCCGGGAGTAGCACCGGGGAGCTGTTTTTT. Protein sequence: CASSSGAGSSTGELFF. This chain joins TRBV7-8 and TRBJ2-2, with D possibly matching TRBD2 (6 bases). V was clipped by 5 bases and J by 4 bases, with 17 bases between them. CDR3 size: 16 residues. Germline lookup yields CDR1 SGHVS and CDR2 FQNEAQ.